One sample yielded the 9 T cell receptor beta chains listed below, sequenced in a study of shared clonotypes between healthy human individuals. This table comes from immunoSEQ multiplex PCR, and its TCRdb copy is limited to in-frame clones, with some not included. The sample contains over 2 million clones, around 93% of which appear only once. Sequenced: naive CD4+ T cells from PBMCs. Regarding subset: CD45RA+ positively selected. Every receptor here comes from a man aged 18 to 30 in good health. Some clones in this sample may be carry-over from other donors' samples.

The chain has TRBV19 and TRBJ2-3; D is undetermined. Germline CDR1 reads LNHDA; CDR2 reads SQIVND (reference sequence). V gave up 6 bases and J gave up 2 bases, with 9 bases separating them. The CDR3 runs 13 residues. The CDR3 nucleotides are TGTGCCAGTAGGCCCAGATACACAGATACGCAGTATTTT. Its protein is CASRPRYTDTQYF.

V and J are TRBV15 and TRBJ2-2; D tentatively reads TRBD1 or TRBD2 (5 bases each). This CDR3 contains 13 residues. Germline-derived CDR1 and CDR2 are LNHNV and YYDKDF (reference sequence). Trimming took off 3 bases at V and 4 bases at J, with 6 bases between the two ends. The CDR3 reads CATSSGGTGELFF. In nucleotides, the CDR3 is TGTGCCACCAGCAGTGGGGGCACCGGGGAGCTGTTTTTT.

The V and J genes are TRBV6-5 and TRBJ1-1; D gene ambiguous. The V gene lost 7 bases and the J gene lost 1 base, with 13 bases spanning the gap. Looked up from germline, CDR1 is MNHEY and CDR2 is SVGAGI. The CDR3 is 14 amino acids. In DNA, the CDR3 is TGTGCCAGCATTCGACAAGGTGGGAACACTGAAGCTTTCTTT. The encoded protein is CASIRQGGNTEAFF.

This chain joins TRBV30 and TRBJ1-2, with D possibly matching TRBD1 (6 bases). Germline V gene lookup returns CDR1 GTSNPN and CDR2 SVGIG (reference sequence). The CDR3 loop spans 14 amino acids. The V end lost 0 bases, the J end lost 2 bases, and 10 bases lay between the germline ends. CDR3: CAWSVSRGNYGYTF. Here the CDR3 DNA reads TGTGCCTGGAGTGTATCCAGGGGAAACTATGGCTACACCTTC.

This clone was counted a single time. In DNA, the CDR3 is TGTGCCAGCAGTTCCGGGAAGGGTTACGAGCAGTACTTC. It codes for CASSSGKGYEQYF. The chain carries TRBV28 and TRBJ2-7; maybe TRBD2 (5 bases). The germline V and J ends were trimmed by 4 bases and 4 bases, with 11 bases remaining between them. From germline, CDR1 is MDHEN and CDR2 SYDVKM. CDR3 size: 13 residues.

CDR3 coding DNA: TGTGCCAGCAGCTTAGAGGTATTAGGTGGGGCCTATGGCTACACCTTC. This translates into CASSLEVLGGAYGYTF. This chain uses TRBV7-9 with TRBJ1-2, with D perhaps TRBD1 (5 bases). The V gene lost 1 base and the J gene lost 4 bases, with 16 bases spanning the gap. CDR3 length equals 16 residues. CDR1 SEHNR and CDR2 FQNEAQ come from the germline V gene (reference sequence).

The DNA of the CDR3 is TGCAGCGTTGAAGTGGACCCCGGGAGCTCCTACGAGCAGTACTTC. Amino acids: CSVEVDPGSSYEQYF. The chain uses TRBV29-1 and TRBJ2-7; TRBD2 might be the D (6 bases). The CDR3 loop spans 15 amino acids. The V end lost 1 base, the J end lost 0 bases, and 13 bases lay between the germline ends. Germline CDR1 SQVTM, CDR2 ANQGSEA.

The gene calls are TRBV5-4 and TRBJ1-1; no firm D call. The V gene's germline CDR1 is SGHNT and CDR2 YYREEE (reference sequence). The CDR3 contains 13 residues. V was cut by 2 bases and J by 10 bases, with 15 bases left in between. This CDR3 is CASSLQWQEAAFF. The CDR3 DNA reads TGTGCCAGCAGCTTACAGTGGCAGGAGGCAGCTTTCTTT.

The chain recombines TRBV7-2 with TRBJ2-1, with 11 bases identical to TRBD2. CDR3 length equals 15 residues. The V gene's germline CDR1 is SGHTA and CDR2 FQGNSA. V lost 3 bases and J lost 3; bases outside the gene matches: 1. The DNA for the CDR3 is TGTGCCAGCAGCTTCGGACTAGCGGGCTACAATGAGCAGTTCTTC. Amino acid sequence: CASSFGLAGYNEQFF.